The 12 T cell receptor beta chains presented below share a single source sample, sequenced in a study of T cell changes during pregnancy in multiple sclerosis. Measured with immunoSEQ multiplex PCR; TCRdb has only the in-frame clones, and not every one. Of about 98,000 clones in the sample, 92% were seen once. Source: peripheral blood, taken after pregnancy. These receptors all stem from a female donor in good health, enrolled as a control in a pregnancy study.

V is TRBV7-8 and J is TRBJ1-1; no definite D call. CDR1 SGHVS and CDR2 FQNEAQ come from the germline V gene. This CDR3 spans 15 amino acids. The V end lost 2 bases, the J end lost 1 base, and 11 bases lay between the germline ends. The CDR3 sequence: CASSLFRLTNTEAFF. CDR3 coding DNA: TGTGCCAGCAGCTTATTTCGACTCACGAACACTGAAGCTTTCTTT.

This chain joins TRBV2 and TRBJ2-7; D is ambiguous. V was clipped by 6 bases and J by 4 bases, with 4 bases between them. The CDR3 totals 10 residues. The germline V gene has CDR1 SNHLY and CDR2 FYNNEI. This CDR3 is CASSGYEQYF. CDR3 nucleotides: TGTGCCAGCAGCGGGTACGAGCAGTACTTC.

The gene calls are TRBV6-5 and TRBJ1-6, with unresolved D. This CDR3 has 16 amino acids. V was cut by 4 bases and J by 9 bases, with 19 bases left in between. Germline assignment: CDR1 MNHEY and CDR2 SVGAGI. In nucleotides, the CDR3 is TGTGCCAGCAGTTTAATGACACCGGGAGGAGGTTCACCCCTCCACTTT. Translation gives CASSLMTPGGGSPLHF.

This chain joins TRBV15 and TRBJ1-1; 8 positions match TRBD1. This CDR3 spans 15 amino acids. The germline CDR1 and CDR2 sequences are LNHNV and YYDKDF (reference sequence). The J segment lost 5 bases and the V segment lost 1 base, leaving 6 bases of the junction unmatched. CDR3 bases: TGTGCCACCAGCAGAGGGGCAGGGGGCATGACTGAAGCTTTCTTT. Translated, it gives CATSRGAGGMTEAFF.

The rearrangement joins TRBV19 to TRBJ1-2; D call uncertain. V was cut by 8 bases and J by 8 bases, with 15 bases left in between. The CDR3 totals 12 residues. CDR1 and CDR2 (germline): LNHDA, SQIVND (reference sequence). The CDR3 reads CASLDGLEGYTF. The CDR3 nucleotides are TGTGCCAGTTTGGATGGGCTTGAAGGCTACACCTTC.

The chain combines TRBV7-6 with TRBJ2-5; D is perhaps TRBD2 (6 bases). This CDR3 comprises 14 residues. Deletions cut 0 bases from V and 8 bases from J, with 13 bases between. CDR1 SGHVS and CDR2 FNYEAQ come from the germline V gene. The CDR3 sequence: CASSLAGRSGTQYF. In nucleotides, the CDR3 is TGTGCCAGCAGCTTAGCGGGGAGGAGCGGAACCCAGTACTTC.

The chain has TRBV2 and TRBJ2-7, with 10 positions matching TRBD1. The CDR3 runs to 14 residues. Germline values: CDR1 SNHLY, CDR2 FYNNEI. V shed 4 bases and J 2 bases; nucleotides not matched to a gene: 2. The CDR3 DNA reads TGTGCCAGCAGTGGGGGACAGGGGCCCTACGAGCAGTACTTC. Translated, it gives CASSGGQGPYEQYF. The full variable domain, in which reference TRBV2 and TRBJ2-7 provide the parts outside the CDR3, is EPEVTQTPSHQVTQMGQEVILRCVPISNHLYFYWYRQILGQKVEFLVSFYNNEISEKSEIFDDQFSVERPDGSNFTLKIRSTKLEDSAMYFCASSGGQGPYEQYFGPGTRLTVT.

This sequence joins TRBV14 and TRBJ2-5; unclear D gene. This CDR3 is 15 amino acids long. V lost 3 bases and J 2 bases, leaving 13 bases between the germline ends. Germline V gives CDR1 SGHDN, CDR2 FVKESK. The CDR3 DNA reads TGTGCCAGCAGCCATTCCACTTCTAAACAAGAGACCCAGTACTTC. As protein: CASSHSTSKQETQYF.

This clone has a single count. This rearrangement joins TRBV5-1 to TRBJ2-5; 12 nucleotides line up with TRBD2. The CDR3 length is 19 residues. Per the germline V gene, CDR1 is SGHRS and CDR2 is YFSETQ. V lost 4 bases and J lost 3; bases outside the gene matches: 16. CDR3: CASSKIKLAGGGEKETQYF. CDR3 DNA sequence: TGCGCCAGCAGCAAAATCAAGCTAGCGGGAGGGGGCGAGAAAGAGACCCAGTACTTC.

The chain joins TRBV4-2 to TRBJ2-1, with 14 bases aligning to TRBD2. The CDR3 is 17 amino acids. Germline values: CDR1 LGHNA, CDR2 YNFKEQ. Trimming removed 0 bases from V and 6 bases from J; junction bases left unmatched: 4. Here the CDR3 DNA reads TGTGCCAGCAGCCAAGATACCGGGACTAGCGGGAGCAATGAGCAGTTCTTC. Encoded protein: CASSQDTGTSGSNEQFF.

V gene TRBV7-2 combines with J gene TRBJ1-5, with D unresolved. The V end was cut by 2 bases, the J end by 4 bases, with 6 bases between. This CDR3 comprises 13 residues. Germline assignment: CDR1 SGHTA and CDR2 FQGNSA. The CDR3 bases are TGTGCCAGCAGCTTAACAACGAATCAGCCCCAGCATTTT. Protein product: CASSLTTNQPQHF. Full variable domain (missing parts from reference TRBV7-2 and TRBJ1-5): GAGVSQSPSNKVTEKGKDVELRCDPISGHTALYWYRQSLGQGLEFLIYFQGNSAPDKSGLPSDRFSAERTGGSVSTLTIQRTQQEDSAVYLCASSLTTNQPQHFGDGTRLSIL.

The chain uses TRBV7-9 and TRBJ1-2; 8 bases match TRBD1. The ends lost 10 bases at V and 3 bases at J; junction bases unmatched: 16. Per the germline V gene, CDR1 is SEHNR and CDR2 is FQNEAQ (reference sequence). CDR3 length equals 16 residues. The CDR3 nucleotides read TGTGCCACTGGACCGGGACAGGCCGCTATGGACTATGGCTACACCTTC. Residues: CATGPGQAAMDYGYTF.